A selection of T cell receptor beta chains follows, all from one sample in a study of T-cell memory formation after mild COVID-19. MiXCR, run by TCRdb on the 5' RACE reads, gives a single entry per CDR3 protein. The table shows under 450,000 distinct CDR3 sequences, with 20% to 25% occurring only once. The sample was PBMCs or a T cell subset sorted from them (not recorded which). Source of these receptors: a man between 18 and 29 years old who had mild COVID-19 (a few samples of this study predate the infection). Cell type and time point are not known. The CDR3 runs from the conserved cysteine through the conserved F or W. The D gene is left open where the match is weak. Clone size is not always given. Where it is, it says once, few, many or a class for expanded clones.

TRBV12-3/TRBV12-4,TRBJ2-7,.,TRBD1,CASSGTGPHEQYF,TGTGCCAGTTCCGGGACAGGACCCCACGAGCAGTACTTC
TRBV5-1,TRBJ1-6,.,.,CASSWGGPNSPLHF,TGCGCCAGCAGCTGGGGGGGGCCGAATTCACCCCTCCACTTT
TRBV7-2,TRBJ2-3,many,TRBD2,CASSRLAGATDTQYF,TGTGCCAGCAGCCGACTAGCGGGGGCCACAGATACGCAGTATTTT
TRBV6-6,TRBJ1-2,.,.,CASSPTDTLNYGYTF,TGTGCCAGCAGCCCGACCGATACTCTAAACTATGGCTACACCTTC
TRBV20-1,TRBJ2-3,.,TRBD2,CSASGGAGRDTQYF,TGCAGTGCTAGCGGGGGGGCTGGACGGGATACGCAGTATTTT
TRBV4-1,TRBJ2-1,.,.,CASSQDRVVGTGVRDEQFF,TGCGCCAGCAGCCAAGATAGGGTAGTAGGTACGGGGGTTCGGGATGAGCAGTTCTTC
TRBV24-1,TRBJ2-3,few,.,CATSDAFRGTDTQYF,TGTGCCACCAGTGATGCATTCAGAGGCACAGATACGCAGTATTTT
TRBV6-1,TRBJ1-2,few,.,CASSEDPFANYGYTF,TGTGCCAGCAGTGAAGACCCCTTTGCTAACTATGGCTACACCTTC
TRBV5-4,TRBJ2-1,.,TRBD1,CASRRDRANEQFF,TGTGCCAGCAGGCGGGACAGGGCTAATGAGCAGTTCTTC
TRBV20-1,TRBJ1-1,.,.,CSARVPGMNTEAFF,TGCAGTGCGCGGGTGCCAGGGATGAACACTGAAGCTTTCTTT
TRBV4-1,TRBJ1-1,few,.,CASSGPLRGTEAFF,TGCGCCAGCAGCGGACCGCTCAGGGGCACTGAAGCTTTCTTT
TRBV21-1,TRBJ2-5,.,.,CASRKPGQREETQYF,TGTGCCAGCAGAAAACCGGGACAGCGAGAAGAGACCCAGTACTTC
TRBV4-3,TRBJ2-1,.,.,CASSQGILSEQFF,TGCGCCAGCAGCCAAGGCATACTTAGTGAGCAGTTCTTC
TRBV6-5,TRBJ1-4,.,.,CASSDHGATNEKLFF,TGTGCCAGCAGTGACCACGGTGCAACTAATGAAAAACTGTTTTTT
TRBV4-1,TRBJ1-5,few,TRBD1,CASSQEPRGQNQPQHF,TGCGCCAGCAGCCAAGAACCCAGGGGGCAAAATCAGCCCCAGCATTTT
TRBV6-5,TRBJ1-1,few,TRBD1,CASSFGQGTTEAFF,TGTGCCAGCAGCTTCGGACAGGGAACCACTGAAGCTTTCTTT
TRBV2,TRBJ1-1,.,.,CANGPRTEAFF,TGTGCCAACGGTCCCAGGACTGAAGCTTTCTTT
TRBV4-2,TRBJ1-6,.,.,CASGSAGRWTSPLHF,TGTGCCAGCGGGTCCGCGGGGAGGTGGACTTCACCCCTCCACTTT